This TCR beta chain stems from a study of tissue T cells after allogeneic stem cell transplantation. The sample's time point: mouse harvest day 7 after allogeneic transplant. Each mouse received 10^7 T-cell-depleted marrow cells plus 10^6 splenic CD5+ T cells by tail vein. The CDR3 sequence is 14 residues long. Germline V gene data show CDR1 as KGHPV and CDR2 as FQNQEV (reference sequence). V was clipped by 5 bases and J by 1 base; unmatched bases: 2. Produced via immunoSEQ multiplex PCR; TCRdb's table is partial and in-frame only. This table has some 10,000 clones, roughly two fifths appearing once. Overall study findings and caveats: Across patients, clones rarely overlapped, yet motif clusters were shared tissue-specifically. Which tissue TCRs were alloreactive or antigen-specific was not determined. Some clones might be persisting host cells. Sampling depth was limited, and the cohort was small and clinically varied.

Comments on this clone: Antigen: not known. The genes are named according to mouse. The read falls 1 residue short of the CDR3 end, and the missing part is taken from the germline J gene.

The clonotype comes from a female BALB/c mouse given C57BL/6 T cells with graft-versus-host disease after an allogeneic hematopoietic cell transplant. This chain uses TRBV26 with TRBJ2-7; 10 bases are a match to TRBD2. The material sequenced was skin. CDR3 bases read: TGTGCCAGCAGTAAGGACTGGGGGTCCTATGAACAGTAC. Its protein product is CASSKDWGSYEQY. The full CDR3 protein is CASSKDWGSYEQYF. Filled out from reference TRBV26 and TRBJ2-7, the complete variable domain reads NSKVIQTPRYLVKGQGQKAKMRCIPEKGHPVVFWYQQNKNNEFKFLINFQNQEVLQQIDMTEKRFSAECPSNSPCSLEIQSSEAGDSALYLCASSKDWGSYEQYFGPGTRLTVL.